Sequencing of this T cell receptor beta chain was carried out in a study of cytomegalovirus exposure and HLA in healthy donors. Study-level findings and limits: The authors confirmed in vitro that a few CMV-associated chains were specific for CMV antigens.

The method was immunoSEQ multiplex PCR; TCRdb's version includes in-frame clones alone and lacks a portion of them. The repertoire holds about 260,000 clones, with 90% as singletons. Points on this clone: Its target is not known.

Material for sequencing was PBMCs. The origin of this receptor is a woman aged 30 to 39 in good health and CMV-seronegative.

The CDR3, as DNA: TGTGCCAGCAGCCCGGAACAAGCGGGAGGGGTTAGGAATGAGCAGTTCTTC. This encodes CASSPEQAGGVRNEQFF. V is TRBV11-2 and J is TRBJ2-1; 10 positions agree with TRBD2. The CDR3 has 17 amino acids. CDR1 and CDR2 (germline): SGHAT, FQNNGV. The V gene end was trimmed by 5 bases and the J gene end by 7 bases; junction bases not matched to a gene: 14.